This entry features one T cell receptor beta chain sequence. TCRdb's copy holds only in-frame clones and misses some; the assay was immunoSEQ multiplex PCR. The sample lists 350,000 to 500,000 clones, around nine tenths seen once, with 3.6% in the top ten. These data originate in a study of Ad26.COV2.S vaccination and SARS-CoV-2 variants. Treatment in this sample: around 19 received Ad26.COV2.S at low or high dose, single or two shots; several received placebo; per-sample allocation not given. Day 63 after the first injection of vaccine or placebo was the sampling time. Boston hosted the donor, who was an adult aged 18-55 years. The source material was peripheral blood, sampled in a trial of Ad26.COV2.S vaccine versus placebo. This clonotype originated in a person between 18 and 59 years old who received the Ad26.COV2.S COVID-19 vaccine or a placebo.

Here the CDR3 DNA reads TGTGCCAGCAGTGACGCCACCGGGGAGCTGTTTTTT. This translates into CASSDATGELFF. The chain carries TRBV2 and TRBJ2-2; no clear D. The germline V gene has CDR1 SNHLY and CDR2 FYNNEI. The CDR3 contains 12 residues. V lost 3 bases and J 4 bases, leaving 3 bases between the germline ends.